These 18 T cell receptor beta chains were sequenced from one sample in a study of blood T cell repertoires in COVID-19. Sequenced by immunoSEQ multiplex PCR; TCRdb stores in-frame clones only, minus some. The sample contains tens of thousands of clones, 65% to 85% of which appear only once. Input material: peripheral blood. The receptors here all came from a man aged 40-49 years with acute or convalescent COVID-19.

The count of this clone is one. The chain links TRBV1 to TRBJ2-7; the table calls TRBD2, which could not be checked here. TRBV1 is reported as a pseudogene. There are 17 residues in the CDR3. This chain's CDR3 is CTSSRWGTKRGGYEQYV. The CDR3 DNA follows: TGCACCAGCAGCCGGTGGGGCACTAAGCGGGGGGGTTACGAGCAGTACGTC.

Comment on this clone: Within the sample, other DNA sequences also encode this same CDR3. DNA of the CDR3: TGTGCCAGCATCAGCGGGGGCAATCAGCCCCAGCATTTT. Amino acid sequence: CASISGGNQPQHF. This chain connects TRBV6-5 to TRBJ1-5; D not certain. From germline, CDR1 is MNHEY and CDR2 SVGAGI. V lost 7 bases, J lost 2 bases, and 9 bases lay in between. CDR3 length: 13 amino acids.

The rearrangement uses TRBV5-1 and TRBJ1-3; no definite D call. The V gene's germline CDR1 is SGHRS and CDR2 YFSETQ. V was trimmed by 1 base and J by 1 base, leaving 6 bases between them. This CDR3 spans 14 amino acids. The CDR3 reads CASSLTGSGNTIYF. The CDR3 DNA reads as TGCGCCAGCAGCTTGACGGGTTCTGGAAACACCATATATTTT. Based on the CDR3 plus reference TRBV5-1 and TRBJ1-3, the full variable domain is KAGVTQTPRYLIKTRGQQVTLSCSPISGHRSVSWYQQTPGQGLQFLFEYFSETQRNKGNFPGRFSGRQFSNSRSEMNVSTLELGDSALYLCASSLTGSGNTIYFGEGSWLTVV.

The rearrangement links TRBV19 to TRBJ2-7, with 10 bases that match TRBD2. The CDR3 runs 14 residues. Trimming at V came to 5 bases and at J to 2 bases, leaving 3 bases not matched to a gene. From germline, CDR1 is LNHDA and CDR2 SQIVND (reference sequence). CDR3 in amino acids: CASSPSGRAYEQYF. The CDR3 DNA follows: TGTGCCAGTAGTCCGAGCGGGAGGGCCTACGAGCAGTACTTC.

The chain employs TRBV24-1 and TRBJ2-1; D is undetermined. The germline V gene has CDR1 KGHDR and CDR2 SFDVKD. V was pared by 2 bases and J by 5 bases, with 15 bases between. The CDR3 length is 16 residues. The CDR3, as DNA: TGTGCCACCAGTGATTCGAACAGAATGCGTAACAATGAGCAGTTCTTC. This sequence encodes CATSDSNRMRNNEQFF.

In its sample, this clone was seen a few times. J is TRBJ1-5 and V is TRBV19; 7 bases map to TRBD1. Germline V CDR1 and CDR2: LNHDA, SQIVND (reference sequence). This CDR3 is 15 amino acids long. The V gene end was trimmed by 6 bases and the J gene end by 0 bases; junction bases not matched to a gene: 5. The CDR3 DNA follows: TGTGCCAGTAGCTCGGGACAGTATAGCAATCAGCCCCAGCATTTT. It codes for CASSSGQYSNQPQHF.

The chain links TRBV24-1 to TRBJ1-5; 10 nucleotides align to TRBD1. With 5 bases clipped from V and 6 bases from J, the junction kept 9 bases outside the gene matches. The germline CDR1 and CDR2 sequences are KGHDR and SFDVKD. There are 16 residues in the CDR3. The DNA of the CDR3 is TGTGCCACCAGTGCTCGGGACAGGGGACATGGTCAGCCCCAGCATTTT. Its protein product is CATSARDRGHGQPQHF.

The V gene is TRBV5-6, the J gene TRBJ1-6, with D perhaps matching TRBD1 (6 bases). The germline CDR1 and CDR2 sequences are SGHDT and YYEEEE. V was shortened by 1 base and J by 10 bases, with 15 bases between the two germline ends. The CDR3 sequence is 15 residues long. CDR3 loop: CASSLLGARDSPLHF. CDR3 bases: TGTGCCAGCAGCTTGCTGGGGGCCCGGGACTCACCCCTCCACTTT.

This chain links TRBV6-5 with TRBJ1-6, with a possible D match to TRBD1 (6 bases). Trimming took 0 bases from V and 9 from J, leaving 15 bases between them. CDR3 length: 16 residues. The germline gives CDR1 MNHEY, CDR2 SVGAGI. For the CDR3, the DNA is TGTGCCAGCAGTTACTCGCTTGGGGGCAAGAGTTCACCCCTCCACTTT. This codes for CASSYSLGGKSSPLHF.

The V call is TRBV9, the J call TRBJ2-3; 8 bases are shared with TRBD2. Germline CDR1 is SGDLS and CDR2 is YYNGEE. Trimming at V came to 5 bases and at J to 3 bases, leaving 8 bases not matched to a gene. CDR3 length: 15 residues. The DNA for the CDR3 is TGTGCCAGCAGTCCAACCGGGAGGGCGACAGATACGCAGTATTTT. Residues: CASSPTGRATDTQYF.

The V and J genes are TRBV10-1 and TRBJ2-5; 9 bases fit TRBD1. With V trimmed by 3 bases and J by 4 bases, 12 bases remained unmatched. The CDR3 loop spans 17 amino acids. Germline V gives CDR1 WNHNN, CDR2 SYGVQD (reference sequence). CDR3 sequence reads: CASSDSGQGDFLETQYF. CDR3 nucleotides: TGCGCCAGCAGTGATTCGGGACAGGGTGATTTTCTAGAGACCCAGTACTTC.

The chain links TRBV7-2 to TRBJ2-7, with 8 positions matching TRBD1. The CDR3 consists of 14 residues. J was trimmed by 5 bases and V by 5 bases; bases with no gene match: 8. The germline V gene encodes CDR1 SGHTA and CDR2 FQGNSA. The CDR3 reads CASSHPGQGHEQYV. CDR3 nucleotides: TGTGCCAGCAGCCACCCCGGACAGGGCCACGAGCAGTACGTC.

The count of this clone is one. This chain connects TRBV9 to TRBJ2-1, with D possibly TRBD2 on 6 matching bases. The ends were cut back, 1 base at V and 9 bases at J, with 14 bases in the middle. The CDR3 runs 14 residues. Germline CDR1 SGDLS, CDR2 YYNGEE. CDR3 sequence reads: CASSVISGVAEQFF. The CDR3, as DNA: TGTGCCAGCAGCGTAATCTCGGGGGTGGCTGAGCAGTTCTTC.

The count of this clone is one. This sequence joins TRBV5-1 and TRBJ1-3, with 7 positions matching TRBD1. The germline V gene has CDR1 SGHRS and CDR2 YFSETQ. The CDR3 is 15 residues long. V dropped 4 bases and J dropped 0; count of bases not matched to a gene: 4. The DNA for the CDR3 is TGCGCCAGCAGCCGAGGGGGCCTCTCTGGAAACACCATATATTTT. It specifies CASSRGGLSGNTIYF.

V usage is TRBV7-9 and J usage is TRBJ2-5, with 12 positions matching TRBD2. V shed 5 bases and J 5 bases; nucleotides not matched to a gene: 6. The CDR3 totals 15 residues. Germline lookup yields CDR1 SEHNR and CDR2 FQNEAQ (reference sequence). Here the CDR3 reads CASSRTGTSGETQYF. CDR3 DNA: TGTGCCAGCAGCCGGACGGGGACTAGCGGGGAGACCCAGTACTTC.

The V and J genes are TRBV5-4 and TRBJ2-1; TRBD1 might be the D (5 bases). The CDR3 spans 13 residues. Germline V lookup: CDR1 SGHNT, CDR2 YYREEE (reference sequence). Trimming took off 0 bases at V and 10 bases at J, with 11 bases between the two ends. CDR3 sequence (DNA): TGTGCCAGCAGCTTGGTTGGGGCTAGGGAGCAGTTCTTC. Protein: CASSLVGAREQFF.

The gene calls are TRBV7-6 and TRBJ2-6, with TRBD1 matching 9 bases. This CDR3 is 15 amino acids long. V lost 5 bases, J lost 6 bases, and 5 bases stayed unmatched. In germline, CDR1 is SGHVS, CDR2 FNYEAQ. The CDR3 is CASSERTGVANVLTF. The DNA of the CDR3 is TGTGCCAGCAGCGAACGGACAGGGGTGGCCAACGTCCTGACTTTC. The full variable domain, in which reference TRBV7-6 and TRBJ2-6 provide the parts outside the CDR3, is GAGVSQSPRYKVTKRGQDVALRCDPISGHVSLYWYRQALGQGPEFLTYFNYEAQQDKSGLPNDRFSAERPEGSISTLTIQRTEQRDSAMYRCASSERTGVANVLTFGAGSRLTVL.

This clone was seen only a few times. The chain carries TRBV30 and TRBJ2-3, with a tentative D call TRBD1 (6 bases). Germline V gene lookup returns CDR1 GTSNPN and CDR2 SVGIG (reference sequence). V dropped 0 bases and J dropped 0 bases, with 16 bases sitting between them. The CDR3 length is 17 residues. For the CDR3, the DNA is TGTGCCTGGAGTGTACGGTGGGGACATTCTAGCACAGATACGCAGTATTTT. Its protein is CAWSVRWGHSSTDTQYF.